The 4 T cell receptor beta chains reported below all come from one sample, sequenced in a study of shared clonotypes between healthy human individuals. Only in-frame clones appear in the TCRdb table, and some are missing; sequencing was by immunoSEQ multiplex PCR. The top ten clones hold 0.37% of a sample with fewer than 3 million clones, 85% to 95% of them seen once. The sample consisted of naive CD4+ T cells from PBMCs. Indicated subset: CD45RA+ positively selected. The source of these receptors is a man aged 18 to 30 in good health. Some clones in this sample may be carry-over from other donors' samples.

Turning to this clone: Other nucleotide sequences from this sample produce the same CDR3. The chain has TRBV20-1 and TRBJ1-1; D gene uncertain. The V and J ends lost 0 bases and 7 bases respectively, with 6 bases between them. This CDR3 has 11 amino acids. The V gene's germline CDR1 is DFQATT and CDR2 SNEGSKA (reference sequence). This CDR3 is CSARDEGEAFF. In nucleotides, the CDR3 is TGCAGTGCTAGAGATGAGGGTGAAGCTTTCTTT.

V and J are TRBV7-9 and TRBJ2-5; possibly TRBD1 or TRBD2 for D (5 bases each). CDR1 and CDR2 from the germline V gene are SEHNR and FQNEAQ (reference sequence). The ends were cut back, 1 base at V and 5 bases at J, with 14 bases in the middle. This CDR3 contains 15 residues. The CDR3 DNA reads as TGTGCCAGCAGCTTAGGGACCAGCGAGGGGGAGACCCAGTACTTC. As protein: CASSLGTSEGETQYF. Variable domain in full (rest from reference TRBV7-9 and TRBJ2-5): DTGVSQNPRHKITKRGQNVTFRCDPISEHNRLYWYRQTLGQGPEFLTYFQNEAQLEKSRLLSDRFSAERPKGSFSTLEIQRTEQGDSAMYLCASSLGTSEGETQYFGPGTRLLVL.

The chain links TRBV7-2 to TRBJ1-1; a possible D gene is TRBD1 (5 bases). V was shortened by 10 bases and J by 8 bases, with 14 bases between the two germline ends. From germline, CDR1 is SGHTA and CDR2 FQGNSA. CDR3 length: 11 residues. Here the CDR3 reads CATSSGGEAFF. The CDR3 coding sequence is TGTGCCACCTCCTCGGGGGGAGAAGCTTTCTTT.

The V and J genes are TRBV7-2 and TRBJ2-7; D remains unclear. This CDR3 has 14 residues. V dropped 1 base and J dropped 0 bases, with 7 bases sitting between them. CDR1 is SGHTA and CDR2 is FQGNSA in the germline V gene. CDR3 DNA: TGTGCCAGCAGCTTAGGACTTGTCTCCTACGAGCAGTACTTC. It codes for CASSLGLVSYEQYF.